This passage covers 11 T cell receptor beta chains from one sample sequenced in a study of blood T cells in healthy people across ages. PCR was performed a second time for 7 to 11 cycles using a sample-barcoded 5' primer and a J-beta primer mix. TCRdb re-called the 5' RACE reads with MiXCR, one entry per CDR3 protein. The data contain 1.5 million to 2 million distinct CDR3 sequences, roughly 27% of them singletons. Sequencing was performed on blood. The receptor source for this set is a woman in her twenties or thirties in good health.

This rearrangement joins TRBV20-1 to TRBJ2-1; TRBD2 matches at 7 bases. With V trimmed by 1 base and J by 13 bases, 13 bases remained unmatched. Germline V gene lookup returns CDR1 DFQATT and CDR2 SNEGSKA (reference sequence). The length of the CDR3 is 14 residues. Here the CDR3 DNA reads TGCAGTGCTAGAGTCGAGACTAGCTTAGAGACCCAGTTCTTC. Translated, it gives CSARVETSLETQFF.

This rearrangement joins TRBV4-2 to TRBJ1-4; 10 bases line up with TRBD1. Germline V gene sequence: CDR1 LGHNA, CDR2 YNFKEQ. Losses at the gene ends were 4 bases for V and 8 bases for J; bases not matched to a gene: 10. This CDR3 comprises 16 residues. CDR3: CASSPGTGETGEKLFF. DNA for the CDR3: TGTGCCAGCAGCCCCGGGACAGGGGAAACAGGGGAAAAACTGTTTTTT.

This clonotype was seen a few times. V usage is TRBV7-8 and J usage is TRBJ2-1, with 8 bases lining up with TRBD1. The V segment lost 5 bases and the J segment 8 bases; nucleotides outside the gene matches: 8. The germline CDR1 and CDR2 sequences are SGHVS and FQNEAQ. This CDR3 has 14 amino acids. Written as DNA, the CDR3 is TGTGCCAGCAGCAAAGGACAGGGAACTTATGAGCAGTTCTTC. Its translation: CASSKGQGTYEQFF.

On this clonotype itself: Mismatch with germline at one junction end may stem from a read error. V is TRBV18 and J is TRBJ1-4; D perhaps matches TRBD1 (5 bases). The CDR3 contains 15 residues. The germline CDR1 and CDR2 sequences are KGHSH and LQKENI. Here the CDR3 DNA reads TGTGTCAGCTCACAAGACAGCGCAACTAATGAAAAACTGTTTTTT. This sequence encodes CVSSQDSATNEKLFF.

This clonotype was observed at least ten times. V is TRBV11-2 and J is TRBJ2-5; 8 bases map to TRBD1. Germline CDR1 is SGHAT and CDR2 is FQNNGV. The CDR3 is made up of 18 amino acids. With V trimmed by 1 base and J by 2 bases, 12 bases remained unmatched. CDR3 nucleotides: TGTGCCAGCAGCTTAGCCATAAATCAGGACAGGGCGCAAGAGACCCAGTACTTC. Protein product: CASSLAINQDRAQETQYF.

The chain links TRBV20-1 to TRBJ2-1; 9 positions agree with TRBD2. Germline-derived CDR1 and CDR2 are DFQATT and SNEGSKA (reference sequence). The CDR3 sequence is 11 residues long. The V gene end was trimmed by 6 bases and the J gene end by 15 bases; junction bases not matched to a gene: 9. CDR3 region: CSATPPGLAFF. The CDR3, as DNA: TGCAGTGCGACCCCCCCGGGACTAGCGTTCTTC.

This clonotype occurred many times. V gene TRBV7-2 combines with J gene TRBJ1-4, with unresolved D. CDR1 SGHTA and CDR2 FQGNSA come from the germline V gene. V was clipped by 2 bases and J by 3 bases, with 7 bases between them. This CDR3 is 14 amino acids long. The CDR3 coding sequence is TGTGCCAGCAGCTTACGAGGGTCTAATGAAAAACTGTTTTTT. Amino acids: CASSLRGSNEKLFF.

Only a few counts were recorded for this clonotype. The chain uses TRBV12-5 and TRBJ2-1, with 9 positions matching TRBD2. The germline CDR1 and CDR2 sequences are LGHNT and FRNRAP. The CDR3 loop spans 14 amino acids. V lost 6 bases and J lost 3; bases outside the gene matches: 3. The CDR3 here is CASGLSGSYNEQFF. Here the CDR3 DNA reads TGTGCTAGTGGCCTTAGCGGGAGCTACAATGAGCAGTTCTTC.

This clonotype has more than one count but fewer than ten. The chain recombines TRBV20-1 with TRBJ2-7; D may be TRBD2 (5 bases). Deletions cut 5 bases from V and 8 bases from J, with 16 bases between. CDR1 is DFQATT, CDR2 SNEGSKA, per germline (reference sequence). The CDR3 runs 12 residues. The CDR3 region has the DNA TGCAGTGCTCCCCTTGTCGGGGAAAAGCAGTACTTC. Translating it yields CSAPLVGEKQYF.

This chain joins TRBV6-1 and TRBJ1-2; 7 bases align to TRBD1. Germline trimming cut 1 base from V and 6 bases from J; bases unmatched to any gene: 11. The CDR3 covers 16 residues. From germline, CDR1 is MNHNS and CDR2 SASEGT. In nucleotides, the CDR3 is TGTGCCAGCAGTGAAGGGTCGATAGACAGGGAGGATGGCTACACCTTC. As protein: CASSEGSIDREDGYTF.

V and J are TRBV19 and TRBJ2-1; D is possibly TRBD1 (6 bases). Germline CDR1 and CDR2: LNHDA and SQIVND (reference sequence). CDR3 size: 15 residues. The V end lost 2 bases, the J end lost 5 bases, and 13 bases lay between the germline ends. The CDR3 DNA sequence: TGTGCCAGTAGTATATACCAGGGGTCCCACAATGAGCAGTTCTTC. It encodes CASSIYQGSHNEQFF.